This is a list of T cell receptor beta chains from one sample in a study of OX40 agonist ivuxolimab in advanced cancers. Profiling relied on immunoSEQ multiplex PCR, and the TCRdb table lists in-frame clones only, not all of them. The sample lists about 62,000 clones, roughly 90% occurring once. The sequences come from CD4+ or CD8+ T cells sorted from blood, collected in a trial of the OX40 agonist ivuxolimab. These receptors were collected from an adult with an advanced solid tumor such as melanoma, head and neck, liver or kidney cancer. Both conserved end residues are part of each CDR3. A D gene is named only where the DNA matches it firmly. Part of the rows lack a size; the others show once, few, many or a class for expanded clones.

d_gene: TRBD2
j_gene: TRBJ2-1
v_gene: TRBV9
abundance: NA
CDR3nt: TGTGCCAGCAGCGTAACGGACGTCGGACTAGTCGGCAATGAGCAGTTCTTC
CDR3aa: CASSVTDVGLVGNEQFF

d_gene: TRBD1
j_gene: TRBJ1-5
v_gene: TRBV19
abundance: NA
CDR3nt: TGTGCCAGTAGTACTAACAGGGGAGAAAGCAATCAGCCCCAGCATTTT
CDR3aa: CASSTNRGESNQPQHF

d_gene: TRBD2
j_gene: TRBJ2-1
v_gene: TRBV5-4
abundance: NA
CDR3nt: TGTGCCAGCAGCTTGGAAACTAGCGCCTACAATGAGCAGTTCTTC
CDR3aa: CASSLETSAYNEQFF

d_gene: TRBD2
j_gene: TRBJ2-7
v_gene: TRBV6-5
abundance: NA
CDR3nt: TGTGCCAGCAGTTACGGAAGTAGCGGGATAGGCGAGCAGTACTTC
CDR3aa: CASSYGSSGIGEQYF

d_gene: TRBD2
j_gene: TRBJ2-7
v_gene: TRBV7-2
abundance: NA
CDR3nt: TGTGCCAGCAGCCTCCAGCGGGGGGTCGGCTACGAGCAGTACTTC
CDR3aa: CASSLQRGVGYEQYF

d_gene: NA
j_gene: TRBJ2-5
v_gene: TRBV11-2
abundance: NA
CDR3nt: TGTGCCAGCAGCTTATTCGACAGACGAGGCCAAGAGACCCAGTACTTC
CDR3aa: CASSLFDRRGQETQYF

d_gene: TRBD1
j_gene: TRBJ2-7
v_gene: TRBV4-2
abundance: NA
CDR3nt: TGTGCCAGCAGCCAAGCGGCGGGACAGGGACCCTCCGAGCAGTACTTC
CDR3aa: CASSQAAGQGPSEQYF

d_gene: TRBD1
j_gene: TRBJ1-2
v_gene: TRBV10-3
abundance: few
CDR3nt: TGTGCCAGTCTGCCGGGACAGGGCAACTATGGCTACACCTTC
CDR3aa: CASLPGQGNYGYTF

d_gene: NA
j_gene: TRBJ2-1
v_gene: TRBV28
abundance: NA
CDR3nt: TGTGCCAGCAGTTCCCCCGGTTTAAACAATGAGCAGTTCTTC
CDR3aa: CASSSPGLNNEQFF

d_gene: TRBD2
j_gene: TRBJ2-2
v_gene: TRBV14
abundance: NA
CDR3nt: TGTGCCAGCAGCCAAGAGGCCGGGGGGTTAACCGGGGAGCTGTTTTTT
CDR3aa: CASSQEAGGLTGELFF

d_gene: TRBD1
j_gene: TRBJ2-3
v_gene: TRBV2
abundance: NA
CDR3nt: TGTGCCAGCAGGGAACAGGGGGCCCGCACAGATACGCAGTATTTT
CDR3aa: CASREQGARTDTQYF

d_gene: TRBD2
j_gene: TRBJ2-1
v_gene: TRBV11-3
abundance: NA
CDR3nt: TGTGCCAGCAGCCCGACGCTAGCGGATTACAATGAGCAGTTCTTC
CDR3aa: CASSPTLADYNEQFF

d_gene: TRBD1
j_gene: TRBJ1-1
v_gene: TRBV5-1
abundance: NA
CDR3nt: TGCGCCAGCAGCGCAACCGGGACAGGGGGAACTGAAGCTTTCTTT
CDR3aa: CASSATGTGGTEAFF

d_gene: NA
j_gene: TRBJ2-2
v_gene: TRBV12-5
abundance: NA
CDR3nt: TGTGCTAGTAAAAAGGGGAACACCGGGGAGCTGTTTTTT
CDR3aa: CASKKGNTGELFF

d_gene: NA
j_gene: TRBJ2-2
v_gene: TRBV7-2
abundance: NA
CDR3nt: TGTGCCAGCAGGTCAGGCAGGGTCAGCGGGGAGCTGTTTTTT
CDR3aa: CASRSGRVSGELFF

d_gene: TRBD1
j_gene: TRBJ1-5
v_gene: TRBV27
abundance: NA
CDR3nt: TGTGCCAGCAGTTTTACGGCCAGGGGGACCAATCAGCCCCAGCATTTT
CDR3aa: CASSFTARGTNQPQHF

d_gene: NA
j_gene: TRBJ2-5
v_gene: TRBV7-9
abundance: NA
CDR3nt: TGTGCCAGCAGCCCGACAGAGGAGACCCAGTACTTC
CDR3aa: CASSPTEETQYF

d_gene: NA
j_gene: TRBJ2-7
v_gene: TRBV7-2
abundance: NA
CDR3nt: TGTGCCAGCAGCCGCACCGGGACAAGTACCTACGAGCAGTACTTC
CDR3aa: CASSRTGTSTYEQYF

d_gene: TRBD1
j_gene: TRBJ1-1
v_gene: TRBV11-3
abundance: once
CDR3nt: TGTGCCAGCAGCCCCATGGGACAGGCGAACACTGAAGCTTTCTTT
CDR3aa: CASSPMGQANTEAFF

d_gene: NA
j_gene: TRBJ2-6
v_gene: TRBV2
abundance: NA
CDR3nt: TGTGCCAGCAGGGAACAGGGCTCTGGGGCCAACGTCCTGACTTTC
CDR3aa: CASREQGSGANVLTF

d_gene: TRBD1
j_gene: TRBJ2-7
v_gene: TRBV27
abundance: NA
CDR3nt: TGTGCCAGCAGCCCAAGGACAGGGGGGTACGAGCAGTACTTC
CDR3aa: CASSPRTGGYEQYF

d_gene: TRBD2
j_gene: TRBJ2-1
v_gene: TRBV4-2
abundance: NA
CDR3nt: TGTGCCAGCAGCCCCTTCTCTAGCGGGAGTGGTCGGGATGAGCAGTTCTTC
CDR3aa: CASSPFSSGSGRDEQFF